The rows below give T cell receptor beta chains drawn from one sample of a study of T-cell memory formation after mild COVID-19. TCRdb passed the 5' RACE reads through MiXCR, listing each CDR3 protein once. The profile shows fewer than 250,000 distinct CDR3 sequences, roughly a tenth of them singletons. The sample consisted of PBMCs or a T cell subset sorted from them (not recorded which). Receptor source: a young man who had mild COVID-19 (a few samples of this study predate the infection). Cell type and time point are not known. The CDR3 runs from the conserved cysteine through the conserved F or W. Each record gives: clone size, D gene, J gene, V gene, CDR3 DNA, CDR3 protein. D genes are given only for firm matches. Some rows have no size entry. The others give once, few or many, or a class for an expanded clone.

few | TRBD1 | TRBJ2-5 | TRBV7-9 | TGTGCCAGCAGCTTGGGACAGGCAGTAGAGACCCAGTACTTC | CASSLGQAVETQYF
NA | NA | TRBJ1-4 | TRBV3-1 | TGTGCCAGCAGCCGGTCGGGAAGTGTTGAAAAACTGTTTTTT | CASSRSGSVEKLFF
NA | NA | TRBJ1-5 | TRBV18 | TGTGCCAGCTCACCCTATAAAGATCAGCCCCAGCATTTT | CASSPYKDQPQHF
many | NA | TRBJ2-1 | TRBV6-6 | TGTGCCAGCAGCGCGACAACCTACAATGAGCAGTTCTTC | CASSATTYNEQFF
NA | NA | TRBJ2-7 | TRBV20-1 | TGCAGTGCTAGGTTTCCGAGCGGGCACTACGAGCAGTACTTC | CSARFPSGHYEQYF
NA | TRBD1 | TRBJ2-1 | TRBV2 | TGTGCCAGCAGCAAGGGACAGGGGGAACACAATGAGCAGTTCTTC | CASSKGQGEHNEQFF
few | NA | TRBJ2-3 | TRBV7-2 | TGTGCCAGCAGCTCAGTCGGCACTACGCAGTATTTT | CASSSVGTTQYF
NA | NA | TRBJ1-2 | TRBV7-2 | TGTGCCAGCAGCTTAAGGGACCGCTATGGCTACACCTTC | CASSLRDRYGYTF
few | TRBD2 | TRBJ2-3 | TRBV7-6 | TGTGCCAGCAGCCGAATGGATAGCGGGGGGGCGGGCACAGATACGCAGTATTTT | CASSRMDSGGAGTDTQYF
few | TRBD1 | TRBJ2-5 | TRBV12-3/TRBV12-4 | TGTGCCAGCAGTTGGGACAGGGCGGAGACCCAGTACTTC | CASSWDRAETQYF
few | TRBD2 | TRBJ2-1 | TRBV20-1 | TGCAGTGCTAGTGATAGCGGGGGTCCCAATGAGCAGTTCTTC | CSASDSGGPNEQFF
NA | NA | TRBJ2-3 | TRBV3-1 | TGTGCCAGCAGCCAATTCGGATTTGAGGGACGGGTCGAAAGCACAGATACGCAGTATTTT | CASSQFGFEGRVESTDTQYF
NA | NA | TRBJ1-2 | TRBV6-1 | TGTGCCAGCAGTGAAAGACCCTCTTCTAACTATGGCTACACCTTC | CASSERPSSNYGYTF
many | NA | TRBJ1-2 | TRBV7-9 | TGTGCCAGCAGCTTAGGCGCCGTGGCAAACTATGGCTACACCTTC | CASSLGAVANYGYTF
many | NA | TRBJ1-1 | TRBV10-1 | TGCGCCAGCCCTGCGCGGCAGAACACTGAAGCTTTCTTT | CASPARQNTEAFF
few | NA | TRBJ1-5 | TRBV30 | TGTGCCTGGAGCCTAGCCTTCAATCAGCCCCAGCATTTT | CAWSLAFNQPQHF
few | NA | TRBJ2-1 | TRBV6-2/TRBV6-3 | TGTGCCAGCAGTCCACTAGTTGGCGAGCAGTTCTTC | CASSPLVGEQFF
NA | NA | TRBJ1-2 | TRBV4-2 | TGTGCCAGCAGCGGAAACAGAGAGATCTATGGCTACACCTTC | CASSGNREIYGYTF
NA | NA | TRBJ2-3 | TRBV7-2 | TGTGCCAGCAGCTTAAGGTGGCGAGGGGACACAGATACGCAGTATTTT | CASSLRWRGDTDTQYF
few | TRBD1 | TRBJ1-5 | TRBV3-1 | TGTGCCAGCAGCCCACAGGGGTTCGTCCAGCCCCAGCATTTT | CASSPQGFVQPQHF
NA | NA | TRBJ2-7 | TRBV6-1 | TGTGCCAGCAGCGCGGGACAGTACGAGCAGTACTTC | CASSAGQYEQYF
NA | TRBD1 | TRBJ1-5 | TRBV20-1 | TGCAGTGGTTTTGGGGACAGTAATCAGCCCCAGCATTTT | CSGFGDSNQPQHF
NA | NA | TRBJ1-1 | TRBV12-3/TRBV12-4 | TGTGCCAGCAGTTTAGTAGGGGGTTGGGGCACTGAAGCTTTCTTT | CASSLVGGWGTEAFF
NA | NA | TRBJ1-6 | TRBV6-6 | TGTGCCAGCAGTCGAAGACGGGCTAGTATGCACTTT | CASSRRRASMHF
NA | TRBD1 | TRBJ2-1 | TRBV11-3 | TGTGCCAGCAGTTCACAGGGGGAACTATACAATGAGCAGTTCTTC | CASSSQGELYNEQFF
once | NA | TRBJ1-4 | TRBV6-5 | TGTGCCAGCAGATCCGGGGGGGCAGAACATGAAAAACTGTTTTTT | CASRSGGAEHEKLFF
NA | NA | TRBJ1-1 | TRBV5-1 | TGCGCCAGCAGGATCGCCGGGACGGTCGAAGCTTTCTTT | CASRIAGTVEAFF
NA | NA | TRBJ2-2 | TRBV29-1 | TGCAGCGTTGAAGCACAGTTAAACACCGGGGAGCTGTTTTTT | CSVEAQLNTGELFF
NA | NA | TRBJ2-3 | TRBV7-7 | TGTGCTAGCAGCTTAGCAGAAGGAGACGCGCAGTATTTT | CASSLAEGDAQYF
few | NA | TRBJ2-7 | TRBV11-1 | TGTGCCAGCAGCCCGCCAGGGTACCCCTACGAGCAGTACTTC | CASSPPGYPYEQYF
many | NA | TRBJ1-1 | TRBV7-3 | TGTGCCAGCAGCTTAGGAGGCGCGAACACTGAAGCTTTCTTT | CASSLGGANTEAFF
few | NA | TRBJ2-2 | TRBV2 | TGTGCCAGCAGTGACTTTACCGGGGAGCTGTTTTTT | CASSDFTGELFF
NA | NA | TRBJ2-7 | TRBV5-6 | TGTGCCAGCAGCCGGGGTCCTTACGAGCAGTACTTC | CASSRGPYEQYF
NA | NA | TRBJ2-2 | TRBV5-5 | TGTGCCAGCAGCACGCACCTCTTGGGCACCGGGGAGCTGTTTTTT | CASSTHLLGTGELFF
NA | TRBD1 | TRBJ2-2 | TRBV6-6 | TGTGCCAGCAGGGGGACAGGGTCCGGGGAGCTGTTTTTT | CASRGTGSGELFF
NA | NA | TRBJ2-1 | TRBV6-2/TRBV6-3 | TGTGCCAGCAACACGGGCAACAATGAGCAGTTCTTC | CASNTGNNEQFF
few | NA | TRBJ1-6 | TRBV7-2 | TGTGCCAGCAGCCCTCAACGGGGGGGTGGCAATTCACCCCTCCACTTT | CASSPQRGGGNSPLHF
NA | TRBD1 | TRBJ1-2 | TRBV14 | TGTGCCAGCAGGGCGACAGGGGATGATGGCTACACCTTC | CASRATGDDGYTF
few | TRBD2 | TRBJ2-5 | TRBV5-1 | TGCGCCAGCAGCTTCGGACTAGGTGGGGGAGAGACCCAGTACTTC | CASSFGLGGGETQYF
NA | NA | TRBJ1-5 | TRBV3-1 | TGTGCCAGCAGCCAACTGTCCGGCGGCAATCAGCCCCAGCATTTT | CASSQLSGGNQPQHF
NA | NA | TRBJ2-7 | TRBV20-1 | TGCAGTGCTAGAGATTTTTCCTTATCTTCCTACGAGCAGTACTTC | CSARDFSLSSYEQYF